These 16 T cell receptor beta chains were all obtained from the same sample, sequenced in a study of T-cell memory formation after mild COVID-19. A single record per CDR3 protein comes from TCRdb applying MiXCR to the 5' RACE reads. The sample contains some 68,000 distinct CDR3 sequences, roughly 17% of which appear only once. The sample comprised PBMCs or a T cell subset sorted from them (not recorded which). The receptors were gathered from an adult woman who had mild COVID-19 (a few samples of this study predate the infection). Cell type and time point are not known.

The chain has TRBV7-8 and TRBJ2-7; D gene ambiguous. The V gene's germline CDR1 is SGHVS and CDR2 FQNEAQ. The germline V and J ends were trimmed by 2 bases and 0 bases, with 11 bases remaining between them. The CDR3 loop spans 15 amino acids. CDR3 in amino acids: CASSLLAWGSYEQYF. The DNA for the CDR3 is TGTGCCAGCAGCTTATTGGCCTGGGGCTCCTACGAGCAGTACTTC.

The rearrangement uses TRBV19 and TRBJ2-5, with D perhaps matching TRBD1 (5 bases). V was cut by 3 bases and J by 5 bases, with 16 bases left in between. The germline gives CDR1 LNHDA, CDR2 SQIVND (reference sequence). There are 15 residues in the CDR3. CDR3 protein: CASSMGSRVGETQYF. The DNA of the CDR3 is TGTGCCAGTAGTATGGGTAGCAGGGTCGGTGAGACCCAGTACTTC.

This clonotype occurred a few times. This sequence joins TRBV6-6 and TRBJ2-2; D possibly corresponds to TRBD1 (6 bases). Deletions cut 5 bases from V and 8 bases from J, with 15 bases between. Germline V gene lookup returns CDR1 MNHNY and CDR2 SVGAGI (reference sequence). The CDR3 length is 14 residues. The CDR3 region is CASSDTQGSGELFF. CDR3 in DNA: TGTGCCAGCAGTGACACTCAGGGGTCAGGGGAGCTGTTTTTT.

In this sample, this clonotype turned up once. The chain combines TRBV12-3 or TRBV12-4 with TRBJ2-1; D is unclear. The length of the CDR3 is 15 residues. V was clipped by 7 bases and J by 0 bases, with 13 bases between them. The CDR3: CASTLGVSSYNEQFF. CDR3 coding DNA: TGTGCCAGCACCCTTGGGGTCAGCTCCTACAATGAGCAGTTCTTC.

Points on this clonotype: This may arise from a read error, as a much more abundant clone is one base away. The chain employs TRBV12-3 or TRBV12-4 and TRBJ2-5; a weak D match, TRBD2 (5 bases). The CDR3 sequence is 12 residues long. V was shortened by 6 bases and J by 4 bases, with 9 bases between the two germline ends. CDR3 region: CASSRDPETQYF. The CDR3 coding sequence is TGTGCCAGCAGCCGGGATCCAGAGACCCAGTACTTC.

This clonotype was counted a few times. The rearrangement links TRBV6-1 to TRBJ2-7; the D gene is possibly TRBD1 (5 bases). CDR1 is MNHNS and CDR2 is SASEGT in the germline V gene. The CDR3 spans 13 residues. Trimming left V 1 base short and J 2 bases short, with 6 bases between. CDR3 DNA: TGTGCCAGCAGTGAAGGACAGACCTACGAGCAGTACTTC. Its protein product is CASSEGQTYEQYF.

The gene calls are TRBV29-1 and TRBJ2-3; possibly TRBD2 for D (6 bases). V was cut by 1 base and J by 8 bases, with 10 bases left in between. In germline, CDR1 is SQVTM, CDR2 ANQGSEA. The CDR3 runs to 12 residues. The CDR3 loop is CSVEGTKGTQYF. The CDR3 bases are TGCAGCGTTGAAGGGACTAAGGGTACGCAGTATTTT.

This clonotype showed up just a few times. The chain is built from TRBV4-3 and TRBJ1-2, with D possibly matching TRBD1 (6 bases). Looked up from germline, CDR1 is LGHNA and CDR2 is YSLEER. The CDR3 spans 15 residues. V dropped 0 bases and J dropped 3 bases, with 11 bases sitting between them. Here the CDR3 reads CASSQELGAHYGYTF. DNA for the CDR3: TGCGCCAGCAGCCAAGAGTTGGGGGCACACTATGGCTACACCTTC.

This clonotype showed up just a few times. The genes are TRBV6-1 and TRBJ2-1; 11 bases map to TRBD1. This CDR3 is built from 14 residues. CDR1 and CDR2 from the germline V gene are MNHNS and SASEGT. J was trimmed by 8 bases and V by 6 bases; bases with no gene match: 6. This chain's CDR3 is CASRWDRGIHEQFF. The DNA for the CDR3 is TGTGCCAGCAGATGGGACAGGGGGATCCATGAGCAGTTCTTC.

The chain has TRBV6-6 and TRBJ1-1; 8 nucleotides align to TRBD1. The CDR3 length is 14 residues. Germline CDR1 and CDR2: MNHNY and SVGAGI (reference sequence). After removal of 6 bases from V and 4 bases from J, the junction contained 7 bases not matched to a gene. In DNA form, the CDR3 reads TGTGCCAGCAGGTGGACAGGGTGGGGCACTGAAGCTTTCTTT. Its protein is CASRWTGWGTEAFF.

The V and J genes are TRBV7-3 and TRBJ2-1; 10 bases are shared with TRBD2. Germline CDR1 SGHTA, CDR2 FQGTGA. V dropped 4 bases and J dropped 5; count of bases not matched to a gene: 14. There are 18 residues in the CDR3. This chain's CDR3 is CASSSLAGVASPNNEQFF. The CDR3 DNA sequence: TGTGCCAGCAGCTCGCTAGCGGGGGTAGCTTCGCCAAACAATGAGCAGTTCTTC.

The table lists this clonotype with a few counts. The chain combines TRBV5-1 with TRBJ1-1; maybe TRBD1 (5 bases). From germline, CDR1 is SGHRS and CDR2 YFSETQ. This CDR3 is 14 amino acids long. The V end lost 4 bases, the J end lost 1 base, and 11 bases lay between the germline ends. The CDR3 DNA follows: TGCGCCAGCAGCCAGATAGACAGGAACACTGAAGCTTTCTTT. It translates to CASSQIDRNTEAFF.

This clonotype was observed a few times. V and J are TRBV20-1 and TRBJ2-7, with 7 bases that match TRBD1. This CDR3 contains 14 residues. V lost 0 bases to trimming and J lost 0 bases; unmatched junction nucleotides: 2. Looked up from germline, CDR1 is DFQATT and CDR2 is SNEGSKA (reference sequence). CDR3 in amino acids: CSARDRGISYEQYF. CDR3 DNA sequence: TGCAGTGCTAGAGACAGGGGGATCTCCTACGAGCAGTACTTC.

This chain links TRBV24-1 with TRBJ2-5; possibly TRBD2 for D (5 bases). With 3 bases removed from V and 4 bases from J, the gap between germline ends came to 20 bases. The CDR3 loop spans 17 amino acids. Germline-derived CDR1 and CDR2 are KGHDR and SFDVKD. The CDR3 sequence: CATSDTRWKDGVETQYF. CDR3 coding DNA: TGTGCCACCAGTGATACCCGATGGAAGGACGGGGTAGAGACCCAGTACTTC.

This clonotype was seen a handful of times. The V call is TRBV7-9, the J call TRBJ2-1, with 7 bases aligning to TRBD2. The germline CDR1 and CDR2 sequences are SEHNR and FQNEAQ (reference sequence). With V trimmed by 6 bases and J by 8 bases, 4 bases remained unmatched. This CDR3 is 12 amino acids long. CDR3 nucleotide sequence: TGTGCCAGCAGAACTGGACTAGATGAGCAGTTCTTC. Its protein is CASRTGLDEQFF.

The J gene is TRBJ2-3, the V gene TRBV5-1, with 7 bases that match TRBD2. V trimming: 4 bases; J trimming: 3 bases; junction bases outside the gene matches: 11. Germline V CDR1 and CDR2: SGHRS, YFSETQ. The CDR3 consists of 16 residues. The CDR3 DNA is TGCGCCAGCAGCCCCGAACCGGGGGGTGGTACAGATACGCAGTATTTT. It is translated as CASSPEPGGGTDTQYF.